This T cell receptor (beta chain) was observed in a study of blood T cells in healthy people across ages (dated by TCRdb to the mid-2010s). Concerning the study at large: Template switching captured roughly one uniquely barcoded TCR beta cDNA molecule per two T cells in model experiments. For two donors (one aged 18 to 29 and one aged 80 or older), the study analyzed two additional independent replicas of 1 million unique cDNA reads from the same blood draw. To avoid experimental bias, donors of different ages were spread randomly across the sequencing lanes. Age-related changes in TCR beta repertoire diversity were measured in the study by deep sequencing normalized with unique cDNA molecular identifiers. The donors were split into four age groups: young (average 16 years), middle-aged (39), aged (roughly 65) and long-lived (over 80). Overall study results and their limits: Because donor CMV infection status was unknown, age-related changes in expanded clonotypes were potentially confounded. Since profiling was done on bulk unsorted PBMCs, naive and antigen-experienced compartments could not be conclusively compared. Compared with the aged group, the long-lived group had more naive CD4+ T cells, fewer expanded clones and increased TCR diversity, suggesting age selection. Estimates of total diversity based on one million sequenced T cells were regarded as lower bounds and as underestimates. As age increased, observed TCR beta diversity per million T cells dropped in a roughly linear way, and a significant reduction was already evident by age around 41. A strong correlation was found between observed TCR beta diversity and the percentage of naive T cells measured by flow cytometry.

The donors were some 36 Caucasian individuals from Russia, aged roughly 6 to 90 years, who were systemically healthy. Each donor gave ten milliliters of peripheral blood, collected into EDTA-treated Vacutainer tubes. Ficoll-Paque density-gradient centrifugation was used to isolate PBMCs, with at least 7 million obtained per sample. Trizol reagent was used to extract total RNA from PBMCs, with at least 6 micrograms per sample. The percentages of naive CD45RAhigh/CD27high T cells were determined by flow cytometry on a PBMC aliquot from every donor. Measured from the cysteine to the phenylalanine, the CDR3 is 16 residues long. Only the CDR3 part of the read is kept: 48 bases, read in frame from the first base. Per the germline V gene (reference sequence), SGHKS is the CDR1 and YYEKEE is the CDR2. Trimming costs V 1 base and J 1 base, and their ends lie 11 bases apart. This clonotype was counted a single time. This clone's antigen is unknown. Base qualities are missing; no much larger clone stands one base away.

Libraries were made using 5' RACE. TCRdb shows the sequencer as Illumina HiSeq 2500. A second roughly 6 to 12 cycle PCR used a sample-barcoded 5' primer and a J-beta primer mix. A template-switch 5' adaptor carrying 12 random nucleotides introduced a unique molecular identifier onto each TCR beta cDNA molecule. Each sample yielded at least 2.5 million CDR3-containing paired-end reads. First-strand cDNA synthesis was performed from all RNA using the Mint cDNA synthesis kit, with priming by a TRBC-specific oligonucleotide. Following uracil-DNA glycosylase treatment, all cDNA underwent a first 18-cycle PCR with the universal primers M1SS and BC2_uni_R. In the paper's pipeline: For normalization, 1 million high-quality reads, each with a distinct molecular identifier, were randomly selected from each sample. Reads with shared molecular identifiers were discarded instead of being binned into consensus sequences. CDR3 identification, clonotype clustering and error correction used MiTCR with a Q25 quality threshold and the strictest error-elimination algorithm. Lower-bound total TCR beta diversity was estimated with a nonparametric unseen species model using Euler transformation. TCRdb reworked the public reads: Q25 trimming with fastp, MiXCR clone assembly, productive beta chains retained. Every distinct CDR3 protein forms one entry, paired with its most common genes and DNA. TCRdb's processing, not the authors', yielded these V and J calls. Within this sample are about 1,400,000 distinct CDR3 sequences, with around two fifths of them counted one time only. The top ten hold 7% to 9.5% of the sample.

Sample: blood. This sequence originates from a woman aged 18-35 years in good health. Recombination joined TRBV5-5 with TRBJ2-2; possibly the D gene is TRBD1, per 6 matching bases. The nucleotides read TGTGCCAGCAGCTTGTTTGGGACACAGAACACCGGGGAGCTGTTTTTT. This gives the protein CASSLFGTQNTGELFF.